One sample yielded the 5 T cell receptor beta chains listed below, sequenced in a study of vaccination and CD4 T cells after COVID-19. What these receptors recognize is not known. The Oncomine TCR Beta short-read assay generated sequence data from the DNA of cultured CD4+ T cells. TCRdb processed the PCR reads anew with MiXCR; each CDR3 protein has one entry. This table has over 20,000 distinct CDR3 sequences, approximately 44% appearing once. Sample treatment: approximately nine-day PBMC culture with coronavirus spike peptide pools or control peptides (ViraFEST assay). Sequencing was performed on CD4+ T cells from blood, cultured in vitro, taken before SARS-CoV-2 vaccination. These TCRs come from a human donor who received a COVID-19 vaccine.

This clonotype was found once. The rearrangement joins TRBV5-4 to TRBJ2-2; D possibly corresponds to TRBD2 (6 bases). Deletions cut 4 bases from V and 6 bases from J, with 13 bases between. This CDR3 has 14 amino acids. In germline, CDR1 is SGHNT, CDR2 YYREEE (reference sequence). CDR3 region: CASSPTSSAGELFF. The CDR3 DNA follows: TGTGCCAGCAGCCCTACTAGCTCGGCCGGGGAGCTGTTTTTT.

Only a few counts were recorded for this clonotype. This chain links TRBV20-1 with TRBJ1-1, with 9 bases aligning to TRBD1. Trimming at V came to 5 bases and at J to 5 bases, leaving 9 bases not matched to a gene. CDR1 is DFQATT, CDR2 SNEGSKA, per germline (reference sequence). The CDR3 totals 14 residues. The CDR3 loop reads CSAPRTGAMTEAFF. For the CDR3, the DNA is TGCAGTGCTCCACGGACAGGGGCGATGACTGAAGCTTTCTTT.

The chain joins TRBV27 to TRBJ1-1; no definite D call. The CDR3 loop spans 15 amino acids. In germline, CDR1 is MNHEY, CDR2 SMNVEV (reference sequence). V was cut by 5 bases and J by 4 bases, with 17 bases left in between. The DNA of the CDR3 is TGTGCCAGCAGTCGAGGACTGGGCGGGCGCACTGAAGCTTTCTTT. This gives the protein CASSRGLGGRTEAFF.

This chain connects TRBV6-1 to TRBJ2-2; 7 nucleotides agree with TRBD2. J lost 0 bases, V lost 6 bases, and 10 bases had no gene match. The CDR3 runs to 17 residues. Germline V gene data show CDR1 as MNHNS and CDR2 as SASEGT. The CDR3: CASSTWSGVANTGELFF. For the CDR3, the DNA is TGTGCCAGCAGCACATGGAGCGGGGTTGCGAACACCGGGGAGCTGTTTTTT.

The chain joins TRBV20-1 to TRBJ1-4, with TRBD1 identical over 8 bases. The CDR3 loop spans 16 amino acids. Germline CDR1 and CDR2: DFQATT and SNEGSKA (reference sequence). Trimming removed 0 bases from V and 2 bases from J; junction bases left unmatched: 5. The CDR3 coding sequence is TGCAGTGCTAGAGACAGGGGGCGGCGGACTAATGAAAAACTGTTTTTT. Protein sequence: CSARDRGRRTNEKLFF.